This TCR beta chain emerged from a study of T cell responses to AZD1222 COVID-19 vaccine. Findings of the study overall: Repertoire samples came only from after the peak T cell response. Of spike-specific TCRs, nearly half reportedly target regions left unmutated in variants.

A word on this clone: Its antigen is not known.

Profiling relied on immunoSEQ multiplex PCR, and the TCRdb table lists in-frame clones only, not all of them. The table lists tens of thousands of clones, around 85% of them singletons. Germline loops: CDR1 SGDLS, CDR2 YYNGEE. With 2 bases clipped from V and 4 bases from J, the junction kept 2 bases outside the gene matches. The CDR3 sequence is 14 residues long. The receptor comes from an adult in good health. This chain links TRBV9 with TRBJ1-4; 7 bases match TRBD1. This sample comprised peripheral blood, obtained on day 0 of MenACWY control vaccination. In DNA form, the CDR3 reads TGTGCCAGCAGCGTGGGACAGTTTAATGAAAAACTGTTTTTT. Translated: CASSVGQFNEKLFF.